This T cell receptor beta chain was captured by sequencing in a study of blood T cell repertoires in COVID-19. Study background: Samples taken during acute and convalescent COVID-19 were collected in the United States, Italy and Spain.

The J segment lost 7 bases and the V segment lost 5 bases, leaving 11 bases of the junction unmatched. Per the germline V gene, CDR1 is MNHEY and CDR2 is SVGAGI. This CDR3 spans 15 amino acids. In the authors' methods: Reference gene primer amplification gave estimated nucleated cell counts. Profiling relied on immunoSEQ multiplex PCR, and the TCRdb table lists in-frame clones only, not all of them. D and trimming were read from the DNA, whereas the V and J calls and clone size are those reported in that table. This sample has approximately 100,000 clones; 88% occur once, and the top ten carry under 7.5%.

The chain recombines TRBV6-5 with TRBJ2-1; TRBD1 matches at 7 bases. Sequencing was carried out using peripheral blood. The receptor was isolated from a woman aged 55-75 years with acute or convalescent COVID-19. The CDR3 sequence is CASSNPGGIRNEQFF. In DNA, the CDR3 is TGTGCCAGCAGTAATCCAGGGGGTATTAGAAATGAGCAGTTCTTC.